The sequence of this TCR beta chain was determined in a study of spatial heterogeneity in lung cancer. Study-wide context: Detection consistently yielded more beta chains than alpha chains.

This clonotype was seen more than once but under ten times. What it binds is unknown. The germline V gene has CDR1 SGHAT and CDR2 FQNNGV. V lost 0 bases and J lost 4; bases outside the gene matches: 7. The CDR3 has 17 amino acids. Every TCR cDNA molecule bore a unique molecular identifier. TCRdb fed the 5' RACE reads into MiXCR, producing one record per CDR3 protein. The sample lists some 52,000 distinct CDR3 sequences, under 7.5% seen once, with about 3% in the top ten. General study results and limits: Ubiquitous expanded tumor TCRs showed up in blood more at resection than follow-up.

The time point: sample taken at primary tumor resection. TCRs were sequenced from unsorted whole RNA of tumor, nontumor lung or PBMC. The source is a female donor with early-stage non-small cell lung cancer. The V call is TRBV11-2, the J call TRBJ1-2; 11 bases are shared with TRBD1. This material consisted of PBMCs, taken at surgery. CDR3 coding DNA: TGTGCCAGCAGCTTAGACCGGACAGGGGGCGCTCCCTATGGCTACACCTTC. It yields the protein CASSLDRTGGAPYGYTF.